This note documents a single T cell receptor (beta chain) sequence. The antigen remains undetermined. This record belongs to a study of regulatory T cells in long-lasting Graves disease. Trimming removed 5 bases at V and 4 bases at J, with 12 bases between. CDR1 is SQVTM and CDR2 is ANQGSEA in the germline V gene. The CDR3 extends over 13 amino acids. Study-wide points: With persistent disease, TRBV28, TRBJ1-2 and TRBJ2-5 were the favored segments.

Specified time point: newly diagnosed GD, antithyroid drugs for less than 3 months. From PBMCs, RNA was extracted and then used to make the TCR library. Patients came through an endocrinology department, and that department was in Xi'an, China. Researchers made TCR beta libraries by using iRepertoire HTBI primers and running Arm-PCR on CDR3 regions. TCRdb reprocessed the multiplex PCR reads with MiXCR, giving one entry per CDR3 protein. The profile covers 450,000 to 700,000 distinct CDR3 sequences, with around an eighth appearing a single time and roughly 9.7% taken by the ten largest. These records were also assigned to another study, of T cells in Graves' hyperthyroidism and ophthalmopathy.

This sample comprised peripheral blood mononuclear cells (PBMCs), obtained at new diagnosis, from a patient treated with antithyroid drugs. This receptor was taken from a man aged 25-45 years with Graves disease. This sequence joins TRBV29-1 and TRBJ2-1; D ambiguous. As DNA, the CDR3 is TGCAGCGTTTTTTCGTCCGGTTACAATGAGCAGTTCTTC. It specifies CSVFSSGYNEQFF.